The following is a T cell receptor beta chain sequence with its context. No antigen is known for it. The CDR3 has 19 residues. Trimming removed 5 bases from V and 5 bases from J, with 28 bases in between. From germline, CDR1 is SNHLY and CDR2 FYNNEI. Graft material was processed, releasing intraepithelial and lamina propria lymphocytes. Assay: immunoSEQ multiplex PCR; the TCRdb copy retains only in-frame clones and omits some. The table shows over 1,500 clones, with 70% to 85% occurring only once. This entry belongs to a study of graft-versus-host responses after intestinal transplantation. Background on the study: Following induction with anti-thymocyte globulin, all recipients were given tacrolimus and steroids for about 3 years. Study-wide findings and caveats: Recipient marrow contained GvH clones, some of which appeared first in ileum or blood.

This chain uses TRBV2 with TRBJ2-1; no clear D gene. This sequence was found in a human patient who received an intestinal transplant, so some T cells may come from the graft donor. The sequencing used ileum tissue, collected less than 550 days after transplant. The CDR3 loop reads CASSPRKGPLLTADNEQFF. Written as DNA, the CDR3 is TGTGCCAGCAGTCCTCGGAAAGGGCCTCTCTTAACTGCGGACAATGAGCAGTTCTTC.